This T cell receptor beta chain was identified during a study of shared clonotypes between healthy human individuals (dated by TCRdb to between 2020 and 2021). For context, the study as a whole: Three men and two women, aged 18 to 49 years, made up the cohort. For each donor, three plates each were used for CD4 naive and CD4 memory, two plates were used for CD8 naive, and one plate was used for CD8 memory. To estimate repertoire size and how much clonotypes are shared between individuals, the study performed deep sequencing of blood TCR repertoires from roughly five healthy adults. To increase sequencing depth and limit assay-specific biases, different laboratories used diverse techniques to prepare libraries and sequence TCR repertoires. Between about 0.9 and 9 billion PBMCs per donor were obtained by leukapheresis.

Donors were healthy HIV-negative adults with no recently reported acute infections or vaccinations. Only Caucasian adults living in Nashville, Tennessee, USA were represented among the donors. Magnetic negative selection was used to enrich CD4+ T cells, after which naive cells were positively selected on CD45RA and the negative fraction became the memory subset. Blood was collected by leukapheresis, and PBMCs were isolated by Ficoll-Histopaque density gradient centrifugation and then cryopreserved in liquid nitrogen vapor phase. Analytical flow cytometry was used to check the purity and quantity of every magnetically sorted T cell population. From each sorted fraction, genomic DNA was isolated and quantified by UV absorbance on a Nanodrop 2000c. CDR1 and CDR2 were assigned from the germline V gene as SGHRS and YFSETQ. From the cysteine through the phenylalanine, the CDR3 covers 14 amino acids. The DNA shown is the 42-base CDR3, in frame from base 1. Deletion took 0 bases off V and 2 bases off J, with a span of 9 bases between the germline ends.

Using the deep immunoSEQ assay, multiplex PCR amplified TCR CDR3 regions from genomic DNA. Extracted genomic DNA from each cell subset was spread evenly across all wells of several immunoSEQ 96-well plates, with each plate serving as a replicate. Each replicate PCR for sorted subsets received around 200 ng genomic DNA, equal to roughly 30,000 T cell genomes. Purified libraries were quantified with a Qubit 3.0 fluorometer, sized on a Bioanalyzer 2100, and re-quantified with the KAPA Library Quantification kit. Every immunoSEQ 96-well plate was sequenced on a separate single-read 150-cycle Illumina NextSeq 550 flow cell. On the study's bioinformatics: Because the immunoSEQ output included only junctional sequences and no quality scores, the filtering could not be the same as the filtering used for full-length reads. Sequences were annotated with PyIR, a Python wrapper for IgBLAST v1.9, and V/J genes and CDR3 were assigned using IMGT germline references. Reads were filtered out if the reads had weak V/J assignments (E-value above 1e-6), no CDR3, stop codons, out-of-frame junctions, or ambiguous translated residues. V3J clonotypes were defined as sequences sharing the same inferred V gene, J gene, and CDR3 amino acid sequence. Percentage overlap between repertoires was calculated by dividing the number of shared unique clonotypes by the size of the smaller repertoire. Richness of each repertoire was evaluated using RTK rarefaction, the Chao1 estimator, and Recon v2.1 estimates of unobserved clonotypes. For all TCRbeta clonotypes obtained by the gDNA method from a handful of donors, generation probabilities were computed with OLGA. In its TCRdb copy, this immuneACCESS table keeps in-frame sequences only and misses some clones. Where compared with another copy, unresolved V genes explain less than half of these, and the others have no known cause. V and J calls and clone size are as listed in that table; D and trimming were resolved from the DNA. The sample table lists about 1.1 million clones, roughly 74% of them with a count of one. The ten largest clones add up to 0.6% to 0.7% of the sample.

Here is what the overall study found, with its caveats: Naive subsets generally had larger estimated clonotype richness than memory subsets did. Clonotypes shared by all four sorted-subset donors showed higher generation probabilities than non-shared clonotypes. Rarefaction of sorted-subset datasets indicated incomplete sequencing despite the large sequencing depth. The genetic and exposure-history diversity represented was limited by the small number of donors. When a handful of donors were compared, the shared fraction of clonotypes was roughly 4.8% for naive CD4, 3% to 4% for naive CD8, 2% to 2.5% for memory CD4, and 0.4% for memory CD8. Pairwise subsampling led to the expectation that sequencing depth would affect the degree of clonotype sharing among donors. Sampling was restricted to blood, and TCR repertoires in tissue are likely to differ from TCR repertoires in blood.

Worth noting for this clone: This clone's antigen is unknown. Base qualities were left out, and no much larger clone turns up one base away.

The specimen sequenced was memory CD4+ T cells from PBMCs. The cell subset or site label on this specimen signifies: CD45RA-negative fraction. The clonotype originates from a young man in good health. Some clones in this sample may be carry-over from other donors' samples. The rearrangement combines TRBV5-1 with TRBJ2-7; the D gene is perhaps TRBD1, from 6 matching bases. The CDR3 protein: CASSLGWTAYEQYF. The DNA reads TGCGCCAGCAGCTTGGGGTGGACAGCCTACGAGCAGTACTTC.